A single sample is the source of the 21 T cell receptor beta chains below, sequenced in a study of somatic mutations in cytotoxic T cells in rheumatoid arthritis listed by TCRdb under 2017. The library was obtained by the immunoSEQ multiplex PCR assay. Held by TCRdb, this immuneACCESS table contains in-frame sequences only and omits some clones. Under half of the omission traces to an unresolved V gene where checked; the cause of the rest is unknown. Counted in this sample were 4,400 or so clones; roughly 74% of them appeared once. 55% to 85% of the sample comes from the top ten. The sample was CD8+ T cells sorted from blood, taken at a follow-up visit. Every receptor here comes from a man aged 40-55 years with rheumatoid arthritis.

This sequence joins TRBV4-1 and TRBJ2-2, with TRBD2 identical over 14 bases. Germline assignment: CDR1 MGHRA and CDR2 YSYEKL. The CDR3 loop spans 15 amino acids. V gave up 7 bases and J gave up 8 bases; unmatched junction bases: 6. CDR3 residues: CASTQGLAGAGELFF. CDR3 in DNA: TGCGCCAGCACCCAGGGACTAGCGGGAGCGGGGGAGCTGTTTTTT.

This chain uses TRBV4-2 with TRBJ2-7; 7 bases line up with TRBD2. The germline V gene has CDR1 LGHNA and CDR2 YNFKEQ. The CDR3 runs to 15 residues. Trimming removed 3 bases from V and 0 bases from J; junction bases left unmatched: 5. CDR3 coding DNA: TGTGCCAGCAGCCAGGGTTGGGACTACTCCTACGAGCAGTACTTC. This sequence encodes CASSQGWDYSYEQYF.

This rearrangement joins TRBV9 to TRBJ2-1; D not resolved. V was shortened by 3 bases and J by 7 bases, with 5 bases between the two germline ends. Germline V gene sequence: CDR1 SGDLS, CDR2 YYNGEE. This CDR3 contains 11 residues. CDR3 DNA: TGTGCCAGCAGCGCCCAGAATGAGCAGTTCTTC. Amino acid sequence: CASSAQNEQFF.

The chain employs TRBV9 and TRBJ2-4; D may match TRBD1 or TRBD2 (6 bases each). The CDR3 consists of 14 residues. The ends were cut back, 3 bases at V and 8 bases at J, with 15 bases in the middle. CDR1 and CDR2 (germline): SGDLS, YYNGEE. CDR3 nucleotide sequence: TGTGCCAGCAGCGCCTATTCAAGGGGGGACATTCAGTACTTC. It codes for CASSAYSRGDIQYF. The full variable domain, with the rest looked up from reference TRBV9 and TRBJ2-4, is DSGVTQTPKHLITATGQRVTLRCSPRSGDLSVYWYQQSLDQGLQFLIQYYNGEERAKGNILERFSAQQFPDLHSELNLSSLELGDSALYFCASSAYSRGDIQYFGAGTRLSVL.

CDR3 amino acids: CASSYLLAGIDYEQYF. The CDR3 DNA follows: TGTGCCAGCAGTTACTTGCTAGCGGGAATAGACTACGAGCAGTACTTC. This chain uses TRBV6-6 with TRBJ2-7; 9 bases line up with TRBD2. J lost 3 bases, V lost 1 base, and 7 bases had no gene match. Per the germline V gene, CDR1 is MNHNY and CDR2 is SVGAGI (reference sequence). CDR3 size: 16 residues.

This clone was observed a handful of times. V is TRBV28 and J is TRBJ2-3; TRBD2 aligns across 14 bases. This CDR3 has 18 residues. Germline loops: CDR1 MDHEN, CDR2 SYDVKM. J lost 2 bases, V lost 6 bases, and 10 bases had no gene match. The CDR3 here is CASSRGLAGGLDTDTQYF. In DNA form, the CDR3 reads TGTGCCAGCAGCCGCGGACTAGCGGGAGGTTTGGACACAGATACGCAGTATTTT. Full variable domain (outside the CDR3, taken from reference TRBV28 and TRBJ2-3): DVKVTQSSRYLVKRTGEKVFLECVQDMDHENMFWYRQDPGLGLRLIYFSYDVKMKEKGDIPEGYSVSREKKERFSLILESASTNQTSMYLCASSRGLAGGLDTDTQYFGPGTRLTVL.

The count of this clone is one. This chain links TRBV5-1 with TRBJ1-3, with D unresolved. The CDR3 spans 16 residues. V dropped 4 bases and J dropped 4 bases, with 18 bases sitting between them. Germline V gene data show CDR1 as SGHRS and CDR2 as YFSETQ. CDR3 in amino acids: CASSKGLPEAGNTIYF. The CDR3 coding sequence is TGCGCCAGCAGCAAGGGCCTTCCCGAGGCGGGAAACACCATATATTTT.

This clone was detected a few times. The V gene is TRBV27, the J gene TRBJ1-5, with unresolved D. The CDR3 is made up of 12 amino acids. Germline CDR1 MNHEY, CDR2 SMNVEV (reference sequence). V lost 3 bases to trimming and J lost 7 bases, with 7 bases between them. CDR3 DNA: TGTGCCAGCAGTTTCTTCGGACAGCCCCAGCATTTT. It specifies CASSFFGQPQHF.

The CDR3 reads CAWSVGQGAYEQFF. In DNA, the CDR3 is TGTGCCTGGTCCGTCGGACAGGGGGCATATGAGCAGTTCTTC. The chain recombines TRBV30 with TRBJ2-1, with 11 bases that match TRBD1. Germline assignment: CDR1 GTSNPN and CDR2 SVGIG (reference sequence). The V gene end was trimmed by 5 bases and the J gene end by 8 bases; junction bases not matched to a gene: 8. The CDR3 is 14 amino acids.

The CDR3 reads CASSLGPTDYGYTF. CDR3 DNA: TGTGCCAGCAGCTTAGGCCCCACAGACTATGGCTACACCTTC. The chain carries TRBV13 and TRBJ1-2; no clear D gene. The CDR3 has 14 amino acids. V was pared by 0 bases and J by 3 bases, with 8 bases between. Germline assignment: CDR1 PRHDT and CDR2 FYEKMQ (reference sequence).

This rearrangement joins TRBV7-9 to TRBJ2-5, with 7 nucleotides matching TRBD1. The germline CDR1 and CDR2 sequences are SEHNR and FQNEAQ (reference sequence). This CDR3 region has 15 residues. Germline trimming cut 5 bases from V and 2 bases from J; bases unmatched to any gene: 8. The CDR3 here is CASSNHRGIQETQYF. The CDR3 DNA is TGTGCCAGCAGCAACCACAGGGGTATTCAAGAGACCCAGTACTTC.

The CDR3 loop reads CATLSGRANNEQFF. CDR3 nucleotides: TGTGCCACCCTTAGCGGGAGGGCGAACAATGAGCAGTTCTTC. The chain joins TRBV28 to TRBJ2-1, with 11 bases that match TRBD2. V trimming: 10 bases; J trimming: 5 bases; junction bases outside the gene matches: 7. The CDR3 is made up of 14 amino acids. From germline, CDR1 is MDHEN and CDR2 SYDVKM.

The chain has TRBV5-6 and TRBJ2-7; 10 bases agree with TRBD2. Germline trimming cut 3 bases from V and 0 bases from J; bases unmatched to any gene: 6. Germline-derived CDR1 and CDR2 are SGHDT and YYEEEE. This CDR3 region has 16 residues. The CDR3 protein is CASSSGLALLSYEQYF. CDR3 DNA sequence: TGTGCCAGCAGCTCGGGACTAGCGCTCCTCTCCTACGAGCAGTACTTC.

This clone was recorded once. The V call is TRBV9, the J call TRBJ2-3; no definite D call. Germline lookup yields CDR1 SGDLS and CDR2 YYNGEE. This CDR3 has 12 amino acids. Trimming left V 4 bases short and J 9 bases short, with 12 bases between. CDR3 sequence: CASSLDVGTQYF. The CDR3 DNA follows: TGTGCCAGCAGCCTTGACGTGGGAACGCAGTATTTT.

V gene TRBV5-8 combines with J gene TRBJ1-2, with D tentatively TRBD1 (6 bases). Germline assignment: CDR1 SGHTS and CDR2 YDEGEE. The CDR3 runs 14 residues. V was cut by 5 bases and J by 4 bases, with 15 bases left in between. The CDR3 is CASRPLQGSYGYTF. The DNA for the CDR3 is TGTGCCAGCAGACCTCTACAGGGCTCCTATGGCTACACCTTC.

The chain joins TRBV6-5 to TRBJ1-5; maybe TRBD1 (6 bases). Per the germline V gene, CDR1 is MNHEY and CDR2 is SVGAGI. The CDR3 spans 15 residues. Trimming pared 5 bases from V and 2 bases from J, leaving 13 bases between. DNA for the CDR3: TGTGCCAGCAGTGGGCTGGACAGCGGCAATCAGCCCCAGCATTTT. This codes for CASSGLDSGNQPQHF.

The chain uses TRBV4-1 and TRBJ2-3; D perhaps matches TRBD2 (5 bases). V gave up 1 base and J gave up 6 bases, with 14 bases separating them. Germline V gives CDR1 MGHRA, CDR2 YSYEKL. CDR3 length: 15 amino acids. CDR3 DNA: TGCGCCAGCAGCCAAGGACCGGCTAGCTCGGATACGCAGTATTTT. Protein sequence: CASSQGPASSDTQYF.

The J gene is TRBJ2-4, the V gene TRBV5-6, with 11 bases aligning to TRBD2. The CDR3 is 17 residues long. Germline CDR1 and CDR2: SGHDT and YYEEEE. Trimming removed 0 bases from V and 5 bases from J; junction bases left unmatched: 7. The CDR3 is CASSLDGLAGGENIQYF. CDR3 DNA sequence: TGTGCCAGCAGCTTGGATGGTCTAGCGGGAGGTGAAAACATTCAGTACTTC.

J is TRBJ2-2 and V is TRBV2; tentatively, D is TRBD2 (6 bases). Trimming removed 3 bases at V and 3 bases at J, with 17 bases between. CDR1 SNHLY and CDR2 FYNNEI come from the germline V gene. The CDR3 has 17 residues. CDR3 nucleotides: TGTGCCAGCAGTGAGAGGGTCTGGGGGAGGTACACCGGGGAGCTGTTTTTT. It specifies CASSERVWGRYTGELFF.

The chain carries TRBV9 and TRBJ1-2; a weak D match, TRBD1 (5 bases). The CDR3 covers 18 residues. Germline loops: CDR1 SGDLS, CDR2 YYNGEE. V was trimmed by 3 bases and J by 4 bases, leaving 25 bases between them. For the CDR3, the DNA is TGTGCCAGCAGCGCCATCTCTGGGGCAGCGACCCAATTCTATGGCTACACCTTC. Protein sequence: CASSAISGAATQFYGYTF.

The chain joins TRBV11-3 to TRBJ2-3; D may be TRBD1 (5 bases). Germline CDR1 SGHNT, CDR2 YENEEA. V lost 1 base and J lost 1, with 9 bases in between. This CDR3 is built from 15 residues. The CDR3 spells CASSLARAGTDTQYF. CDR3 DNA: TGTGCCAGCAGCTTAGCCAGGGCTGGCACAGATACGCAGTATTTT.